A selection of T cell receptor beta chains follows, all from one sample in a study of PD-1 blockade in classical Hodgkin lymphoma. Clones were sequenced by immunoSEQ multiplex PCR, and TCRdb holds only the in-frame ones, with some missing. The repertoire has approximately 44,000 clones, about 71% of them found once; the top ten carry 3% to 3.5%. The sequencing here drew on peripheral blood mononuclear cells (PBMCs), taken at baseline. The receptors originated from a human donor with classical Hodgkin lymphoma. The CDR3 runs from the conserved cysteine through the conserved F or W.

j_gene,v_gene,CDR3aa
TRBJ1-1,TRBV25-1,CASSEQGVGTEAFF
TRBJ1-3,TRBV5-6,CASSFYSTGAGGNTIYF
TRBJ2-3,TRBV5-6,CASSSPGGTQYF
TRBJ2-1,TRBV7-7,CASSPGLLNEQFF
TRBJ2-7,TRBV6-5,CASSLGLAYEQYF
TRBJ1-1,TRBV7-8,CASTPLFDNTRGLDTEAFF
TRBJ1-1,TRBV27,CASRLGVGRRTEAFF
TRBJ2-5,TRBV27,CASSFRTGGETQYF
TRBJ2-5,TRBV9,CASSVQGGKETQYF
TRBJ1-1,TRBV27,CASMRGVTEAFF
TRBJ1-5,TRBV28,CASSFRAGVQPQHF
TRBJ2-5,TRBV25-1,CASSVGAETLAGVETQYF
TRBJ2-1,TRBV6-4,CASSDPGHREQFF
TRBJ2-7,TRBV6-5,CASTQSGNEQYF
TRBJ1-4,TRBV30,CAWSVLQGNEKLFF
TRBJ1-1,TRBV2,CASLELGDEAFF
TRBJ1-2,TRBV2,CASSETDTSVGGYTF
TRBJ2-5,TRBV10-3,CAISDIGGRGETQYF
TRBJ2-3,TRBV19,CASSIVGTGSTDTQYF
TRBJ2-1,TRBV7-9,CASSSHNEQFF
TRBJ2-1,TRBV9,CASSPVGTGLNEQFF
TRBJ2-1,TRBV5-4,CASSLGEREYSHNEQFF
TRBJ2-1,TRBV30,CAWSGLAGAQFF
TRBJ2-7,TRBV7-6,CASSQILPGQGAYQYF
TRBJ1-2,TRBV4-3,CASSPSPDSNYGYTF
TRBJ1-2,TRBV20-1,CRLNGGNGYTF
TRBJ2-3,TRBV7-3,CASSPLTGGGTDTQYF
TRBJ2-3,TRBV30,CAWDEGVTDTQYF
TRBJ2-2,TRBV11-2,CASSPQYAGKNTGELFF
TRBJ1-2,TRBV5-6,CASSLVTQPRGYGYTF
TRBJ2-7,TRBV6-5,CASSLAGDLWEQYF
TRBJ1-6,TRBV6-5,CASTTGKSPLHF
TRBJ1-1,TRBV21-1,CASSLLGGGQGTSQTEAFF
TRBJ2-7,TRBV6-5,CASSYKRPPYEQYF
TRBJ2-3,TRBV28,CASSLGSSTDTQYF
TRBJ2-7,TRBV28,CASRGGSSYEQYF
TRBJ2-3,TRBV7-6,CASSLAVGGDTDTQYF
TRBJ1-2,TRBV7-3,CASSLTGHGYTF
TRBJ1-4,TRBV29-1,CSVSNEKLFF
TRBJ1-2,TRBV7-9,CASSPGGSRGPIYGYTF
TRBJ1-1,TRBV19,CASSPPHILNQAFF
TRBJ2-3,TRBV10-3,CAALAGRSGSTDTQYF
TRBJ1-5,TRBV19,CASRRQGPQHF
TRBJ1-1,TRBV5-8,CASSFWGMNTEAFF
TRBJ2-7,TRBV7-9,CASSPGRDPLF
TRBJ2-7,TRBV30,CAWSVHRGNEQYF
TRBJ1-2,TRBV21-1,CASRILVATKTYGYTF
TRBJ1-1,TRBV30,CAWRLAGNTEAFF
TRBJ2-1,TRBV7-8,CASSLSTWAGGAYEQFF
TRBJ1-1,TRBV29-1,CSVGSTGWNTEAFF
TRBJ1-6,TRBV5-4,CASSLDGSIIHPLHF